These 4 T cell receptor beta chains were sequenced from one sample in a study of regulatory T cells in long-lasting Graves disease. To make TCR beta libraries, researchers used iRepertoire HTBI primers and Arm-PCR of CDR3 regions. TCRdb processed the multiplex PCR reads anew with MiXCR; each CDR3 protein has one entry. The sample consists of hundreds of thousands of distinct CDR3 sequences, 15% to 20% of them appearing once. The time point was: newly diagnosed GD, antithyroid drugs for less than 3 months. PBMC-extracted RNA yielded the TCR library. These records were also assigned to another study, of T cells in Graves' hyperthyroidism and ophthalmopathy.

Sequencing used peripheral blood mononuclear cells (PBMCs), obtained at new diagnosis, from a patient treated with antithyroid drugs. Receptors originate from a man in his forties or fifties with Graves disease.

The sample holds many counts of this clonotype. V is TRBV7-9 and J is TRBJ1-1, with D possibly TRBD1 on 5 matching bases. Trimming took 0 bases from V and 9 from J, leaving 11 bases between them. This CDR3 is built from 13 residues. Germline V gene sequence: CDR1 SEHNR, CDR2 FQNEAQ (reference sequence). CDR3: CASSLATGDKAFF. DNA of the CDR3: TGTGCCAGCAGCTTAGCCACGGGGGATAAAGCTTTCTTT.

This clonotype was seen ten or more times. V is TRBV28 and J is TRBJ2-3; D is possibly TRBD2 (5 bases). The CDR3 consists of 16 residues. V shed 9 bases and J shed 3 bases, with 22 bases lying between them. From germline, CDR1 is MDHEN and CDR2 SYDVKM. Written as DNA, the CDR3 is TGTGCCAGTCAACGCCTTCCTTCGACTATTACAGATACGCAGTATTTT. Amino acids: CASQRLPSTITDTQYF. The variable domain in full, with the rest retrieved from reference TRBV28 and TRBJ2-3, is DVKVTQSSRYLVKRTGEKVFLECVQDMDHENMFWYRQDPGLGLRLIYFSYDVKMKEKGDIPEGYSVSREKKERFSLILESASTNQTSMYLCASQRLPSTITDTQYFGPGTRLTVL.

This clonotype was found many times. The chain has TRBV5-8 and TRBJ2-3, with 11 bases identical to TRBD2. The ends lost 2 bases at V and 9 bases at J; junction bases unmatched: 5. This CDR3 is 14 amino acids long. The germline V gene encodes CDR1 SGHTS and CDR2 YDEGEE. The CDR3 is CASSFSGGAGTQYF. The CDR3 DNA reads TGTGCCAGCAGCTTTAGCGGGGGGGCAGGGACGCAGTATTTT.

This clonotype was counted a few times. Possible read error: a much larger clone is one base away. The rearrangement uses TRBV6-1 and TRBJ2-1; TRBD2 aligns across 7 bases. With 8 bases clipped from V and 0 bases from J, the junction kept 10 bases outside the gene matches. The germline CDR1 and CDR2 sequences are MNHNS and SASEGT. The CDR3 sequence is 16 residues long. CDR3 loop: CASGPRSGASYNEQFF. CDR3 sequence (DNA): TGTGCCAGCGGCCCGAGAAGCGGGGCCTCCTACAATGAGCAGTTCTTC.